This T cell receptor beta chain is drawn from a study of blood T cells in healthy people across ages. Study findings and constraints: The percentage of naive T cells correlated strongly with TCR beta diversity. Per-million-T-cell TCR beta diversity fell roughly linearly with age.

With regard to this clonotype: Its cognate antigen is unknown.

A second PCR, run for about 6 to 11 cycles, used a sample-barcoded 5' primer plus a J-beta primer mix. TCRdb reanalysed the 5' RACE reads using MiXCR and keeps one entry per CDR3 protein. The sample has about 540,000 distinct CDR3 sequences; approximately 25% are singletons. V gave up 6 bases and J gave up 9 bases; unmatched junction bases: 7. Looked up from germline, CDR1 is KGHSH and CDR2 is LQKENI. CDR3 length equals 12 residues. These data were also reused for a study on T cells of mothers and their children.

This TCR derives from a boy between 10 and 17 years old in good health. Sequenced input: blood. The chain employs TRBV18 and TRBJ2-5, with 7 bases matching TRBD2. DNA of the CDR3: TGTGCCAGCTCCGGGACTACCTGGGCCCAGTACTTC. Encoded protein: CASSGTTWAQYF.